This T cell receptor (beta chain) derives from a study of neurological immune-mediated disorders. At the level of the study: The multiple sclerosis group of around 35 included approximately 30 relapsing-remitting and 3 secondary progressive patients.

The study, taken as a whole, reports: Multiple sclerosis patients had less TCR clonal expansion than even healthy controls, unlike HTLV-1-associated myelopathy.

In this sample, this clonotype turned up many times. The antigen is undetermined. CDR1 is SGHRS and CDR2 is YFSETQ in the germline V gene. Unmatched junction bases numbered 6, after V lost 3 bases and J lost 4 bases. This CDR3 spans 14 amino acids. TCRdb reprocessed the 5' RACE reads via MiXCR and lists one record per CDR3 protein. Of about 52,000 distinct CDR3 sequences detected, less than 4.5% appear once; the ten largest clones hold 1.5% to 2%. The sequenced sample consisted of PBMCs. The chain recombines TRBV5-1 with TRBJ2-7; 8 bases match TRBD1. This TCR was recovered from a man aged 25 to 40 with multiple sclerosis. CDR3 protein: CASSSRTGLYEQYF. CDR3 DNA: TGCGCCAGCAGCTCGCGGACAGGGCTTTACGAGCAGTACTTC.